The text below deals with one T cell receptor beta chain. No cognate antigen has been identified for it. One base away there is no much larger clone; base qualities are not given. The germline V gene encodes CDR1 SEHNR and CDR2 FQNEAQ (reference sequence). The CDR3 contains 15 residues, cysteine and phenylalanine counted. Only the CDR3 portion is preserved as DNA: 45 bases, with reading frame beginning at the first base. V sheds 5 bases and J sheds 7 bases, leaving 17 bases between their ends. The data were obtained in a study of blood T cell repertoires in COVID-19 (dated by TCRdb to 2020 to 2022). For the study in its entirety: The collaborator samples originated in the United States, Italy and Spain and spanned the acute and convalescent phases of COVID-19. Subjects who had been exposed to COVID-19, were actively infected with it, or had recovered from it provided the deeply sampled blood TCRbeta repertoires that made up the dataset. Where available, HLA class I and class II types were obtained from metadata supplied by the sample provider rather than from assay-based typing. The samples were drawn from the first 160 participants of the ongoing ImmuneRACE study and from some 1,300 subjects provided by 6 global collaborators. The sample metadata nearly always contained a de-identified subject ID, COVID-19 status, age in years and sex. The material from the prospective study consisted of cDNA or gDNA derived from T cells, B-cell-depleted T cells, or PBMCs. The repertoires were released in a freely available public database intended as a resource for research on the immune response to SARS-CoV-2.

Participants in the prospective study were aged about 18 to 95 years, lived in under 30 United States geographic areas, and enrolled through a virtual design. To assign participants to cohorts, the prospective study relied on clinical history that participants themselves reported in a screening survey and a study questionnaire. ImmuneRACE Cohort 3 recovered participants were defined by two consecutive negative NP/OP PCR tests, healthcare professional clearance, or symptom resolution. Each participant in the prospective study had whole blood, serum and a nasopharyngeal or oropharyngeal swab collected by mobile phlebotomists. Over a roughly 2-month period, participants in the prospective study had the option of providing additional blood draws and questionnaires. Before DNA extraction, prospective study blood samples were shipped either frozen or at room temperature. What the study reported, not specific to this receptor: How much clinical and demographic metadata was included differed by source and by participant, and the metadata was provided uncurated.

TCRbeta CDR3 regions were amplified from genomic DNA by means of the immunoSEQ Assay, a bias-controlled multiplex PCR. The original pipeline was this. The number of nucleated cells in each sample was estimated by amplification of reference gene primers within the assay. To quantify the absolute abundance of each unique TCRbeta CDR3 rearrangement, sequence reads were collapsed and filtered. For each sample, productive Simpson clonality was calculated by taking the square root of Simpson's diversity index across productive rearrangements. TCRdb retrieved this table from immuneACCESS and kept in-frame rearrangements only. Not all clones are present; in checked studies, unresolved V genes account for under half, and no reason is known for the remainder. V and J calls and clone size are copied from that table; D and trimming were computed from the DNA. For this sample there are fewer than 350,000 clones; about nine tenths appear just once. The top ten clones comprise approximately 5.5% of the sample.

The sequenced sample consisted of PBMCs or T cells enriched from blood (not recorded which). This receptor chain uses TRBV7-9 and TRBJ1-4; a confident D gene designation cannot be given. The clonotype comes from a man in his fifties or sixties who had recovered from COVID-19. The nucleotide sequence reads as follows: TGTGCCAGCAGCACTTCTCAAAGGGAGGGTGAAAAACTGTTTTTT. Its translation is CASSTSQREGEKLFF.